Listed here are 23 T cell receptor beta chains from one sample, sequenced in a study of human T cells and chemical hapten exposure. A single record per CDR3 protein comes from TCRdb applying MiXCR to the RACE reads. This sample has fewer than 55,000 distinct CDR3 sequences, with roughly 9.5% found just once. Time point: patch test 3, about 24 weeks after DPC sensitization. Treatment of the sample: therapeutic diphenylcyclopropenone sensitization with weekly scalp DPC. The sequenced sample was whole blood, obtained in connection with sensitization to the hapten diphenylcyclopropenone (DPC). These receptors came from a middle-aged woman with alopecia areata. Some clones in this sample may be carry-over from other donors' samples.

This rearrangement joins TRBV7-2 to TRBJ2-1, with D hard to call. The CDR3 sequence is 15 residues long. V dropped 5 bases and J dropped 8 bases, with 19 bases sitting between them. CDR1 is SGHTA and CDR2 is FQGNSA in the germline V gene. The CDR3 nucleotides are TGTGCCAGCAGCCTAACCACTTTCCTGTCGGATGAGCAGTTCTTC. As protein: CASSLTTFLSDEQFF.

This clonotype occurred many times. This chain uses TRBV7-8 with TRBJ1-1; the D gene is possibly TRBD1 (5 bases). Germline assignment: CDR1 SGHVS and CDR2 FQNEAQ. Deletions cut 1 base from V and 2 bases from J, with 17 bases between. CDR3 length: 17 amino acids. CDR3 nucleotides: TGTGCCAGCAGCTTAGGGAGGGGAGGGGCCCTCAACACTGAAGCTTTCTTT. Amino acids: CASSLGRGGALNTEAFF.

The sample holds many counts of this clonotype. The J gene is TRBJ1-3, the V gene TRBV5-1; no clear D. Trimming removed 4 bases from V and 4 bases from J, with 6 bases in between. The length of the CDR3 is 12 residues. CDR1 is SGHRS and CDR2 is YFSETQ in the germline V gene. As DNA, the CDR3 is TGCGCCAGCAGCCAGCCCGGAAACACCATATATTTT. Protein: CASSQPGNTIYF.

This clonotype was found a few times. The genes are TRBV6-6 and TRBJ2-2; possibly TRBD1 for D (5 bases). Germline CDR1 reads MNHNY; CDR2 reads SVGAGI (reference sequence). V lost 2 bases to trimming and J lost 3 bases, with 16 bases between them. The CDR3 is 17 residues long. Written as DNA, the CDR3 is TGTGCCAGCAGTTACGGACACGGTGCCAGTGACACCGGGGAGCTGTTTTTT. Translation gives CASSYGHGASDTGELFF.

This clonotype was seen more than once but under ten times. The chain is built from TRBV6-6 and TRBJ2-7; D gene uncertain. Germline loops: CDR1 MNHNY, CDR2 SVGAGI (reference sequence). V lost 5 bases to trimming and J lost 2 bases, with 13 bases between them. CDR3 size: 14 residues. CDR3 in DNA: TGTGCCAGCAGTCCGGACGGATTAACCTACGAGCAGTACTTC. It encodes CASSPDGLTYEQYF.

The chain has TRBV5-1 and TRBJ2-7; no reliable D call. The length of the CDR3 is 12 residues. Trimming removed 7 bases from V and 3 bases from J, with 11 bases in between. Germline assignment: CDR1 SGHRS and CDR2 YFSETQ. This CDR3 is CASGNSIYEQYF. As DNA, the CDR3 is TGCGCCAGCGGCAATAGTATCTACGAGCAGTACTTC.

The sample holds many counts of this clonotype. The genes are TRBV18 and TRBJ2-7; possible D gene TRBD1, 8 bases. The length of the CDR3 is 16 residues. Trimming removed 3 bases from V and 3 bases from J, with 18 bases in between. Looked up from germline, CDR1 is KGHSH and CDR2 is LQKENI. CDR3 sequence: CASSPPDRGLNYEQYF. The CDR3 region has the DNA TGTGCCAGCTCACCTCCAGACAGGGGACTAAACTACGAGCAGTACTTC.

The rearrangement links TRBV12-3 or TRBV12-4 to TRBJ1-1, with D perhaps matching TRBD1 (5 bases). The CDR3 extends over 13 amino acids. V was cut by 7 bases and J by 3 bases, with 12 bases left in between. The CDR3 is CASTHGTYTEAFF. The CDR3 DNA sequence: TGTGCCAGCACTCACGGGACCTACACTGAAGCTTTCTTT.

The V call is TRBV10-3, the J call TRBJ1-2; maybe TRBD1 (6 bases). This CDR3 has 14 residues. V was shortened by 8 bases and J by 7 bases, with 20 bases between the two germline ends. CDR1 and CDR2 (germline): ENHRY, SYGVKD. The CDR3 protein is CAISSQGSHLGYTF. The DNA of the CDR3 is TGTGCCATCTCTTCACAGGGATCCCACCTTGGCTACACCTTC.

This clonotype was counted between two and nine times. A read error may explain this, as a much larger clone is one base away. The chain joins TRBV6-2 or TRBV6-3 to TRBJ2-3, with TRBD1 as a possible D gene (5 bases). The J call is in doubt because the DNA end fits TRBJ1-5 better. CDR1 and CDR2 (germline): MNHEY, SVGEGT. The length of the CDR3 is 14 residues. As DNA, the CDR3 is TGTGCCAGCACCCCAGGGCTAGACACAGATACGCAGCATTTT. Amino acids: CASTPGLDTDTQHF.

The table lists this clonotype with a few counts. The germline gene is not matched at one end of the junction; a read error may be the cause. J is TRBJ1-1 and V is TRBV19; 8 bases map to TRBD1. The V gene's germline CDR1 is LNHDA and CDR2 SQIVND (reference sequence). CDR3 length: 15 residues. The CDR3 loop reads CASTPPGGVKTEAFF. The CDR3 nucleotides are TGTGCCAGTACCCCCCCAGGGGGCGTGAAGACTGAAGCTTTCTTT.

This clonotype was counted only a few times. The chain couples TRBV20-1 to TRBJ2-3; TRBD2 might be the D (7 bases). CDR1 DFQATT and CDR2 SNEGSKA come from the germline V gene (reference sequence). V was cut by 3 bases and J by 3 bases, with 19 bases left in between. The CDR3 loop spans 16 amino acids. In DNA, the CDR3 is TGCAGTGCTAGGCCCTTCGGAGGGGGGGGGACAGATACGCAGTATTTT. Its translation is CSARPFGGGGTDTQYF.

Turning to this clonotype: This clone may be a read error of a much larger clone one base away. V is TRBV30 and J is TRBJ2-6; the match to TRBD1 covers 7 bases. Germline CDR1 GTSNPN, CDR2 SVGIG (reference sequence). This CDR3 is built from 17 residues. The DNA of the CDR3 is TGTGCCTGGACTAAAAGGACAGGTTACGCTGGGGCCAACCTCCTGACTTTC. Translating it yields CAWTKRTGYAGANLLTF. Complete variable domain (other parts from reference TRBV30 and TRBJ2-6): SQTIHQWPATLVQPVGSPLSLECTVEGTSNPNLYWYRQAAGRGLQLLFYSVGIGQISSEVPQNLSASRPQDRQFILSSKKLLLSDSGFYLCAWTKRTGYAGANLLTFGAGSRLTVL.

This clonotype was seen a handful of times. The chain couples TRBV12-3 or TRBV12-4 to TRBJ1-3; D remains unclear. Trimming stripped 4 bases from V and 0 bases from J, with 4 bases between. CDR3 length: 13 residues. CDR3: CASSWSSGNTIYF. The CDR3, as DNA: TGTGCCAGCAGTTGGAGCTCTGGAAACACCATATATTTT.

The chain uses TRBV11-2 and TRBJ2-3; D is uncertain. Germline assignment: CDR1 SGHAT and CDR2 FQNNGV. There are 13 residues in the CDR3. V lost 5 bases to trimming and J lost 4 bases, with 10 bases between them. CDR3 nucleotide sequence: TGTGCCAGCAGCGCCCCAGAGTCAGATACGCAGTATTTT. It encodes CASSAPESDTQYF.

This clonotype was seen repeatedly, ten times or more. The J gene is TRBJ1-2, the V gene TRBV30; D gene uncertain. Trimming pared 7 bases from V and 2 bases from J, leaving 11 bases between. This CDR3 is 12 amino acids long. Germline CDR1 GTSNPN, CDR2 SVGIG (reference sequence). The CDR3 DNA sequence: TGTGCCTCCGAAGGCCTGAACTATGGCTACACCTTC. It specifies CASEGLNYGYTF.

This clonotype was seen a handful of times. The chain uses TRBV11-2 and TRBJ2-5; D is perhaps TRBD1 (6 bases). CDR3 length equals 13 residues. The V and J ends lost 7 bases and 5 bases respectively, with 14 bases between them. Germline assignment: CDR1 SGHAT and CDR2 FQNNGV. The CDR3, as DNA: TGTGCCAGCAAGCAGGGGTCGTGGGAGACCCAGTACTTC. Its translation: CASKQGSWETQYF.

The V and J genes are TRBV2 and TRBJ1-4; no clear D gene. The V gene lost 9 bases and the J gene lost 2 bases, with 13 bases spanning the gap. CDR1 and CDR2 (germline): SNHLY, FYNNEI. The CDR3 is 14 amino acids. CDR3 loop: CASHSRHTNEKLFF. CDR3 in DNA: TGTGCCAGTCACTCTAGGCACACTAATGAAAAACTGTTTTTT.

This clonotype came up a few times. V gene TRBV7-9 combines with J gene TRBJ1-6; possibly TRBD1 for D (6 bases). V was shortened by 5 bases and J by 8 bases, with 7 bases between the two germline ends. The CDR3 is made up of 12 amino acids. The germline V gene encodes CDR1 SEHNR and CDR2 FQNEAQ (reference sequence). Here the CDR3 DNA reads TGTGCCAGCAGCCAGGGGTATTCACCCCTCCACTTT. This sequence encodes CASSQGYSPLHF.

The DNA of the CDR3 is TGTGCCAGCAGATTGATCACAACAGGTGTCTATGGCTACACCTTC. It codes for CASRLITTGVYGYTF. This chain links TRBV7-9 with TRBJ1-2; tentative D call: TRBD1 (5 bases). Germline values: CDR1 SEHNR, CDR2 FQNEAQ (reference sequence). CDR3 length equals 15 residues. Trimming took off 6 bases at V and 4 bases at J, with 18 bases between the two ends.

This clonotype was recorded many times. The V and J genes are TRBV7-2 and TRBJ2-3; TRBD1 or TRBD2 may be the D gene (5 bases each). Germline CDR1 and CDR2: SGHTA and FQGNSA. The CDR3 length is 15 residues. V was clipped by 6 bases and J by 1 base, with 14 bases between them. CDR3: CASRGTGAGTDTQYF. CDR3 DNA: TGTGCCAGCAGGGGCACCGGGGCGGGCACAGATACGCAGTATTTT.

The rearrangement joins TRBV29-1 to TRBJ2-7; possible D gene TRBD2, 6 bases. V was clipped by 6 bases and J by 4 bases, with 10 bases between them. Looked up from germline, CDR1 is SQVTM and CDR2 is ANQGSEA. The CDR3 has 11 amino acids. In DNA, the CDR3 is TGCAGCGTGTCGGCGGGGTACGAGCAGTACTTC. Its protein is CSVSAGYEQYF.

This clonotype was detected many times. The V and J genes are TRBV10-3 and TRBJ1-6, with D hard to call. CDR3 size: 12 residues. Germline V lookup: CDR1 ENHRY, CDR2 SYGVKD. Trimming cost V 10 bases and J 7 bases, with 11 bases left between them. The CDR3: CATDTGNSPLHF. CDR3 in DNA: TGTGCCACCGACACTGGGAATTCACCCCTCCACTTT.